This section outlines one T cell receptor (beta chain) sequence together with its context. This may stem from a read error, because a much larger clone lies one nucleotide away. This record comes from a study of early T cells in non-severe SARS-CoV-2 infection. Germline loops: CDR1 DFQATT, CDR2 SNEGSKA (reference sequence). This CDR3 comprises 13 residues. One entry per CDR3 protein, called by TCRdb with MiXCR from the 5' RACE reads. The sample lists about 97,000 distinct CDR3 sequences; around 12% were seen once. The specimen sequenced was whole blood. The rearrangement uses TRBV20-1 and TRBJ1-6, with D perhaps matching TRBD1 (5 bases). This receptor was obtained from an adult who was a healthcare worker with PCR-confirmed SARS-CoV-2 infection or an uninfected control (not recorded which). The DNA for the CDR3 is TGCAGTGCCAGAGGGACGGCAGATTCACCCCCCCACTTT. Its translation is CSARGTADSPPHF.